The 31 T cell receptor beta chains below all came from one sample that was sequenced in a study of patients and donors after allogeneic stem cell transplantation (TCRdb year 2020). Receptor amplification or capture employed RT-PCR. TCRdb names NextSeq 550 as the instrument used. TCRdb ran its own pipeline on the public reads, namely fastp trimming at Q25 and MiXCR clone calling, and kept in-frame beta chains. Rows with a matching CDR3 protein are joined into one entry that keeps the most common DNA and genes. The sample has over 400,000 distinct CDR3 sequences on record, 16% of them singletons. Around 6.8% of the sample goes to the ten largest clones. Sequenced sample: blood, either unsorted or a sorted T cell fraction (not recorded which). All receptors derive from a human donor who was either an allogeneic HSCT recipient or a stem cell or donor lymphocyte infusion donor (not recorded which). It is not recorded whose cells these are; they may come from a transplant donor.

Ten or more counts support this clonotype. This rearrangement joins TRBV6-5 to TRBJ2-1; TRBD2 matches at 8 bases. The germline V gene has CDR1 MNHEY and CDR2 SVGAGI. This CDR3 has 17 residues. V was pared by 2 bases and J by 3 bases, with 9 bases of the junction left unmatched. The CDR3 protein is CASSYGGGRTFYNEQFF. The CDR3 DNA is TGTGCCAGCAGTTACGGGGGCGGGAGGACCTTCTACAATGAGCAGTTCTTC.

CDR3 amino acids: CASSPLAVATEQFF. The CDR3 nucleotides are TGTGCCAGCAGTCCACTAGCGGTAGCTACTGAGCAGTTCTTC. The chain employs TRBV6-4 and TRBJ2-1; the match to TRBD2 covers 8 bases. The CDR3 is 14 amino acids. With 5 bases clipped from V and 9 bases from J, the junction kept 9 bases outside the gene matches. Germline V gene data show CDR1 as MRHNA and CDR2 as SNTAGT.

This clonotype was observed at least ten times. The V and J genes are TRBV5-1 and TRBJ2-5, with TRBD1 matching 7 bases. The CDR3 has 16 residues. The V gene end was trimmed by 0 bases and the J gene end by 2 bases; junction bases not matched to a gene: 7. Germline loops: CDR1 SGHRS, CDR2 YFSETQ. CDR3 DNA sequence: TGCGCCAGCAGCTTGGACCCCCAGGGGGTACAAGAGACCCAGTACTTC. It translates to CASSLDPQGVQETQYF.

There are a few counts of this clonotype. The J gene is TRBJ2-7, the V gene TRBV20-1; 7 positions agree with TRBD1. V gave up 3 bases and J gave up 0 bases; unmatched junction bases: 8. CDR3 length: 15 amino acids. Germline V gene sequence: CDR1 DFQATT, CDR2 SNEGSKA (reference sequence). CDR3 amino acids: CSASPSRGSSYEQYF. CDR3 coding DNA: TGCAGTGCTAGTCCTTCCAGGGGGAGCTCCTACGAGCAGTACTTC.

The rearrangement joins TRBV7-9 to TRBJ2-3; D uncertain. The germline V and J ends were trimmed by 2 bases and 4 bases, with 7 bases remaining between them. Looked up from germline, CDR1 is SEHNR and CDR2 is FQNEAQ (reference sequence). The CDR3 loop spans 13 amino acids. The CDR3 spells CASSLRFPDTQYF. The CDR3 DNA follows: TGTGCCAGCAGCTTACGGTTCCCAGATACGCAGTATTTT.

The rearrangement links TRBV12-3 or TRBV12-4 to TRBJ1-4; TRBD1 agrees at 7 bases. This CDR3 is built from 15 residues. Trimming took 0 bases from V and 5 from J; bases not matched to a gene: 3. The CDR3 spells CASSLAGTVNEKLFF. The CDR3 nucleotides read TGTGCCAGCAGTTTAGCCGGGACAGTCAATGAAAAACTGTTTTTT.

This clonotype appeared a few times. V is TRBV7-9 and J is TRBJ2-7, with 7 bases matching TRBD1. Trimming removed 5 bases from V and 4 bases from J; junction bases left unmatched: 11. CDR3 length: 15 amino acids. CDR1 and CDR2 (germline): SEHNR, FQNEAQ (reference sequence). CDR3 sequence reads: CASSPSGQNLYEQYF. DNA for the CDR3: TGTGCCAGCAGCCCATCGGGACAGAACCTATACGAGCAGTACTTC. Together with reference TRBV7-9 and TRBJ2-7, the CDR3 gives the full variable domain: DTGVSQNPRHKITKRGQNVTFRCDPISEHNRLYWYRQTLGQGPEFLTYFQNEAQLEKSRLLSDRFSAERPKGSFSTLEIQRTEQGDSAMYLCASSPSGQNLYEQYFGPGTRLTVT.

J is TRBJ1-4 and V is TRBV5-5, with D unclear. CDR1 and CDR2 from the germline V gene are SGHKS and YYEKEE (reference sequence). The length of the CDR3 is 13 residues. V lost 3 bases and J lost 6, with 9 bases in between. DNA for the CDR3: TGTGCCAGCAGCTGGTCCGCGGATGAAAAACTGTTTTTT. Amino acid sequence: CASSWSADEKLFF.

Many counts were recorded for this clonotype. The chain combines TRBV6-4 with TRBJ2-1, with 9 positions matching TRBD2. Per germline, CDR1 MRHNA and CDR2 SNTAGT. After removal of 9 bases from V and 0 bases from J, the junction contained 3 bases not matched to a gene. This CDR3 has 14 amino acids. For the CDR3, the DNA is TGTGCCAGTTCTAGCGGGAACTCCTACAATGAGCAGTTCTTC. Translating it yields CASSSGNSYNEQFF.

This chain links TRBV5-1 with TRBJ2-5; D remains ambiguous. Trimming removed 0 bases at V and 7 bases at J, with 10 bases between. This CDR3 has 13 amino acids. CDR1 is SGHRS, CDR2 YFSETQ, per germline. CDR3 bases: TGCGCCAGCAGCTTGGAAGATCCGGGGACCCAGTACTTC. Its protein product is CASSLEDPGTQYF.

The J gene is TRBJ1-6, the V gene TRBV27; possible D gene TRBD1, 6 bases. The V gene's germline CDR1 is MNHEY and CDR2 SMNVEV (reference sequence). Trimming removed 0 bases from V and 10 bases from J, with 13 bases in between. This CDR3 comprises 15 residues. The CDR3 nucleotides are TGTGCCAGCAGTTTATCGGGAGGGGGATACTCACCCCTCCACTTT. Translation gives CASSLSGGGYSPLHF.

The V and J genes are TRBV11-2 and TRBJ2-7, with no clear D. Trimming removed 1 base at V and 6 bases at J, with 16 bases between. Germline-derived CDR1 and CDR2 are SGHAT and FQNNGV. The CDR3 consists of 15 residues. For the CDR3, the DNA is TGTGCCAGCAGCTTAGCCGGCACAGTGCCCCTCGAGCAGTACTTC. Protein product: CASSLAGTVPLEQYF. Looking up the rest from reference TRBV11-2 and TRBJ2-7 gives the full variable domain: EAGVAQSPRYKIIEKRQSVAFWCNPISGHATLYWYQQILGQGPKLLIQFQNNGVVDDSQLPKDRFSAERLKGVDSTLKIQPAKLEDSAVYLCASSLAGTVPLEQYFGPGTRLTVT.

The gene calls are TRBV6-2 or TRBV6-3 and TRBJ2-5; 7 nucleotides match TRBD1. With V trimmed by 4 bases and J by 6 bases, 8 bases remained unmatched. The CDR3 runs to 14 residues. The germline CDR1 and CDR2 sequences are MNHEY and SVGEGT. CDR3 in amino acids: CASSSTGLGQTQYF. The DNA for the CDR3 is TGTGCCAGCAGTTCGACAGGGCTGGGGCAGACCCAGTACTTC.

This clonotype was observed once. The rearrangement links TRBV27 to TRBJ2-3; D is uncertain. CDR3 length equals 16 residues. V was shortened by 3 bases and J by 0 bases, with 13 bases between the two germline ends. Germline lookup yields CDR1 MNHEY and CDR2 SMNVEV (reference sequence). The CDR3 region has the DNA TGTGCCAGCAGTTTTTTTGGGGATCCTAGCACAGATACGCAGTATTTT. This codes for CASSFFGDPSTDTQYF.

The chain couples TRBV19 to TRBJ2-7; the match to TRBD1 covers 7 bases. From germline, CDR1 is LNHDA and CDR2 SQIVND (reference sequence). The CDR3 contains 16 residues. Losses at the gene ends were 1 base for V and 5 bases for J; bases not matched to a gene: 11. For the CDR3, the DNA is TGTGCCAGTAGTATAGCAACCGGGACAGCTACTAACGAGCAGTACTTC. It translates to CASSIATGTATNEQYF.

This rearrangement joins TRBV7-2 to TRBJ2-7, with 7 positions matching TRBD1. Germline loops: CDR1 SGHTA, CDR2 FQGNSA. The CDR3 runs 15 residues. After removal of 5 bases from V and 2 bases from J, the junction contained 9 bases not matched to a gene. The CDR3 reads CASSPRSGTAYEQYF. The CDR3 DNA is TGTGCCAGCAGCCCACGGTCCGGGACAGCCTACGAGCAGTACTTC.

This clonotype was counted between two and nine times. The V call is TRBV24-1, the J call TRBJ2-1; 9 bases are a match to TRBD2. Germline values: CDR1 KGHDR, CDR2 SFDVKD. V was clipped by 3 bases and J by 2 bases; unmatched bases: 4. CDR3 length: 16 residues. CDR3 coding DNA: TGTGCCACCAGTGATATAGCGGGAGCAACCTACAATGAGCAGTTCTTC. The encoded protein is CATSDIAGATYNEQFF.

This clonotype was observed a single time. This rearrangement joins TRBV6-1 to TRBJ2-5; 12 bases match TRBD2. Germline V gene sequence: CDR1 MNHNS, CDR2 SASEGT. V lost 7 bases, J lost 5 bases, and 8 bases stayed unmatched. The CDR3 consists of 15 residues. The CDR3 bases are TGTGCCAGCATCCCAACTAGCGGGAGGCAGGAGACCCAGTACTTC. The encoded protein is CASIPTSGRQETQYF.

The chain links TRBV6-1 to TRBJ1-5; TRBD1 matches 8 bases. CDR3 size: 13 residues. With 6 bases clipped from V and 5 bases from J, the junction kept 3 bases outside the gene matches. The germline CDR1 and CDR2 sequences are MNHNS and SASEGT. The CDR3 is CASRDRAHQPQHF. The CDR3 DNA reads as TGTGCCAGCAGGGACAGGGCTCATCAGCCCCAGCATTTT.

This clonotype was detected only a few times. V is TRBV25-1 and J is TRBJ2-7; D ambiguous. Trimming shortened V by 3 bases and J by 5 bases, and 11 bases separated the two germline ends. The germline V gene has CDR1 MGHDK and CDR2 SYGVNS. The CDR3 loop spans 13 amino acids. CDR3 bases: TGTGCCAGCAGTGAGTGGGCAGAAAACGAGCAGTACTTC. Translating it yields CASSEWAENEQYF.

There are a few counts of this clonotype. J is TRBJ2-7 and V is TRBV27, with a possible D match to TRBD2 (5 bases). Germline-derived CDR1 and CDR2 are MNHEY and SMNVEV (reference sequence). The ends were cut back, 5 bases at V and 3 bases at J, with 17 bases in the middle. The CDR3 contains 15 residues. In DNA form, the CDR3 reads TGTGCCAGCAGTACTTTGAGGGTCACGGTCTACGAGCAGTACTTC. This gives the protein CASSTLRVTVYEQYF.

This clonotype has more than one count but fewer than ten. The V gene is TRBV10-3, the J gene TRBJ1-1; D uncertain. CDR3 length: 13 amino acids. The ends were cut back, 7 bases at V and 0 bases at J, with 9 bases in the middle. Looked up from germline, CDR1 is ENHRY and CDR2 is SYGVKD. This CDR3 is CAINSLMNTEAFF. The CDR3 DNA is TGTGCCATCAACAGCCTTATGAACACTGAAGCTTTCTTT.

The sample holds a few counts of this clonotype. The chain uses TRBV4-1 and TRBJ2-2; 9 bases map to TRBD1. V shed 3 bases and J 6 bases; nucleotides not matched to a gene: 8. CDR1 and CDR2 from the germline V gene are MGHRA and YSYEKL. CDR3 length: 16 amino acids. CDR3 amino acids: CASSHFRDREAGELFF. The CDR3 DNA sequence: TGCGCCAGCAGCCATTTCCGGGACAGGGAGGCCGGGGAGCTGTTTTTT.

This clonotype appeared many times. This sequence joins TRBV12-3 or TRBV12-4 and TRBJ2-3; 10 nucleotides match TRBD2. The CDR3 loop spans 18 amino acids. After removal of 2 bases from V and 2 bases from J, the junction contained 10 bases not matched to a gene. The CDR3 spells CASSLWPGLAGDTDTQYF. The CDR3 DNA is TGTGCCAGCAGTTTATGGCCGGGGCTAGCGGGGGACACAGATACGCAGTATTTT.

This clonotype was detected only a few times. The CDR3 spells CASSLYSMNTEAFF. The DNA for the CDR3 is TGTGCCAGCAGTTTGTACAGTATGAACACTGAAGCTTTCTTT. The V call is TRBV12-3 or TRBV12-4, the J call TRBJ1-1; no clear D gene. The CDR3 totals 14 residues. V was clipped by 3 bases and J by 0 bases, with 8 bases between them.

This rearrangement joins TRBV12-3 or TRBV12-4 to TRBJ2-7, with 11 nucleotides matching TRBD2. This CDR3 has 15 residues. The V segment lost 6 bases and the J segment 6 bases; nucleotides outside the gene matches: 10. The CDR3 spells CASRRTLAGVSEQYF. DNA for the CDR3: TGTGCCAGCAGGAGAACACTAGCGGGAGTCTCCGAGCAGTACTTC.

V gene TRBV12-3 or TRBV12-4 combines with J gene TRBJ1-1; D perhaps matches TRBD1 (5 bases). V was clipped by 6 bases and J by 7 bases, with 12 bases between them. This CDR3 has 12 residues. The CDR3 here is CASSRDRFEAFF. The CDR3 DNA is TGTGCCAGCAGCCGAGACAGATTTGAAGCTTTCTTT.

J is TRBJ2-7 and V is TRBV10-3; 12 bases are a match to TRBD2. Germline trimming cut 0 bases from V and 2 bases from J; bases unmatched to any gene: 2. There are 16 residues in the CDR3. Germline CDR1 and CDR2: ENHRY and SYGVKD. The DNA of the CDR3 is TGTGCCATCAGTGAGTCGACTAGCGGGGGACCCTACGAGCAGTACTTC. This codes for CAISESTSGGPYEQYF.

V gene TRBV14 combines with J gene TRBJ2-3, with D unresolved. CDR3 size: 12 residues. The V gene lost 4 bases and the J gene lost 6 bases, with 8 bases spanning the gap. Germline assignment: CDR1 SGHDN and CDR2 FVKESK. CDR3 in amino acids: CASSRRRDTQYF. Here the CDR3 DNA reads TGTGCCAGCAGCCGAAGGCGGGATACGCAGTATTTT.

This clonotype has at least ten counts. DNA of the CDR3: TGTGCCAGCAGACGGGGACTAGCCCCCGGGGAGCTGTTTTTT. The encoded protein is CASRRGLAPGELFF. The chain joins TRBV6-1 to TRBJ2-2; 9 bases fit TRBD2. After removal of 6 bases from V and 6 bases from J, the junction contained 5 bases not matched to a gene. The CDR3 is made up of 14 amino acids. Germline lookup yields CDR1 MNHNS and CDR2 SASEGT.

This clonotype was counted between two and nine times. The chain employs TRBV20-1 and TRBJ2-5; the match to TRBD2 covers 11 bases. The J segment lost 5 bases and the V segment lost 3 bases, leaving 11 bases of the junction unmatched. The germline gives CDR1 DFQATT, CDR2 SNEGSKA (reference sequence). The CDR3 has 16 residues. CDR3 DNA: TGCAGTGCTAGCTTGCTAGCGGGGGGCCTAGAGGAGACCCAGTACTTC. Its translation is CSASLLAGGLEETQYF.